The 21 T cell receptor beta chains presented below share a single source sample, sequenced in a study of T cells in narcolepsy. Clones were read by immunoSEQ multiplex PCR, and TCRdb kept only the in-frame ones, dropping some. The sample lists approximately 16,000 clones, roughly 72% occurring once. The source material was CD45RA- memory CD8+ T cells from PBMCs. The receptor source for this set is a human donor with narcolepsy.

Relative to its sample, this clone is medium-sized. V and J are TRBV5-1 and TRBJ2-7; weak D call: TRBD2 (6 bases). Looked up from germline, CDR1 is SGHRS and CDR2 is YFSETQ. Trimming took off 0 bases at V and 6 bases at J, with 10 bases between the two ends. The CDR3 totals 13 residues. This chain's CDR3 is CASSLVGGLEQYF. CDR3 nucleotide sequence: TGCGCCAGCAGCTTGGTGGGAGGCCTCGAGCAGTACTTC.

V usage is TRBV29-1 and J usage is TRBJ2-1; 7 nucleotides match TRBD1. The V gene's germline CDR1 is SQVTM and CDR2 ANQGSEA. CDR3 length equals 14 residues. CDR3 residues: CSAQGTDIYNEQFF. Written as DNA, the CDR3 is TGCAGTGCCCAGGGGACAGATATCTACAATGAGCAGTTCTTC.

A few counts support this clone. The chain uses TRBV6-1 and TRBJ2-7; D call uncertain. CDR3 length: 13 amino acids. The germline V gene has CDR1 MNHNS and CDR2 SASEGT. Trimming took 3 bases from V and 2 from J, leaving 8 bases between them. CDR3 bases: TGTGCCAGCAGTGATGTGATTCCCTACGAGCAGTACTTC. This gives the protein CASSDVIPYEQYF.

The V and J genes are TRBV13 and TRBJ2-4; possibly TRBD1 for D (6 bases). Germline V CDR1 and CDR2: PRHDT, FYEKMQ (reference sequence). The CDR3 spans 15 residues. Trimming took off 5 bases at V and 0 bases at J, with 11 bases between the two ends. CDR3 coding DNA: TGTGCCAGCAGCGCAGGGGATCTAGCCAAAAACATTCAGTACTTC. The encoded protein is CASSAGDLAKNIQYF.

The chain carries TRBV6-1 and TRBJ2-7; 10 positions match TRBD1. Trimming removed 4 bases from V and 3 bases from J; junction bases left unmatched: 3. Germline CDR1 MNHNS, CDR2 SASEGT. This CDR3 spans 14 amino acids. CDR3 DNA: TGTGCCAGCAGTGCCGGACAGGGGGGCTACGAGCAGTACTTC. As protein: CASSAGQGGYEQYF.

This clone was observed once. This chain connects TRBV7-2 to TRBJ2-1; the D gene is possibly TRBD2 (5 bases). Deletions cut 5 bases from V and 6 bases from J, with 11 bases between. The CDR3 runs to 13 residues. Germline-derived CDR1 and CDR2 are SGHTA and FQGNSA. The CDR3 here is CASSETSFNEQFF. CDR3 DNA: TGTGCCAGCAGCGAAACTAGTTTCAATGAGCAGTTCTTC.

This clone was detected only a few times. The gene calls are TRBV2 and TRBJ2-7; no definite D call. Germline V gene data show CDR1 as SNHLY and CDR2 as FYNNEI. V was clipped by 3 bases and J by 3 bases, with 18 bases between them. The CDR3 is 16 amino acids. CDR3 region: CASSEVPRMTDYEQYF. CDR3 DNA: TGTGCCAGCAGTGAGGTTCCTCGCATGACGGACTACGAGCAGTACTTC. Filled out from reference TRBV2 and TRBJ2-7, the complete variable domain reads EPEVTQTPSHQVTQMGQEVILRCVPISNHLYFYWYRQILGQKVEFLVSFYNNEISEKSEIFDDQFSVERPDGSNFTLKIRSTKLEDSAMYFCASSEVPRMTDYEQYFGPGTRLTVT.

The CDR3 coding sequence is TGTGCCAGCAGTCCCTCAACGGCAGGGGAGACCCAGTACTTC. The encoded protein is CASSPSTAGETQYF. The chain couples TRBV6-5 to TRBJ2-5; possible D gene TRBD1, 5 bases. Germline V gene data show CDR1 as MNHEY and CDR2 as SVGAGI. This CDR3 region has 14 residues. The V and J ends lost 5 bases and 5 bases respectively, with 15 bases between them.

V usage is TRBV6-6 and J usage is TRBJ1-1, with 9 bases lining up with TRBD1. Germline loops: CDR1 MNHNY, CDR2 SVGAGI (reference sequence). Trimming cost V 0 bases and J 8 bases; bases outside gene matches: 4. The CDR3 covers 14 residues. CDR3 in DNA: TGTGCCAGCAGTTACTCGGGGACAGGGCTGGAAGCTTTCTTT. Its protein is CASSYSGTGLEAFF.

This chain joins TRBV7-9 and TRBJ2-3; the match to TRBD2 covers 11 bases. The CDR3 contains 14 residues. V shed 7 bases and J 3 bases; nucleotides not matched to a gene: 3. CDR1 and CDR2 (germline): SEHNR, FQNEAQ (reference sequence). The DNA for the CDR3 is TGTGCCAGCATTCGGACTAGCGGGACAGATACGCAGTATTTT. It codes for CASIRTSGTDTQYF.

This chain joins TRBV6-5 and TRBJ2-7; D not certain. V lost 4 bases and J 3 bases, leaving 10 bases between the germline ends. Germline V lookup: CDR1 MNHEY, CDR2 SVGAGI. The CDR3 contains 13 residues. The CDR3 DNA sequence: TGTGCCAGCAGTTTAGGTGGGATCTACGAGCAGTACTTC. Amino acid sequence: CASSLGGIYEQYF.

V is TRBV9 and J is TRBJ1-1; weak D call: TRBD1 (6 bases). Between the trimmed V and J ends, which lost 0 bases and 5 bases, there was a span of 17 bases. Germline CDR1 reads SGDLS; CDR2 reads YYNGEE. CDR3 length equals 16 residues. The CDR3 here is CASSVVMGAGNTEAFF. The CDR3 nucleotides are TGTGCCAGCAGCGTAGTAATGGGGGCCGGGAATACTGAAGCTTTCTTT.

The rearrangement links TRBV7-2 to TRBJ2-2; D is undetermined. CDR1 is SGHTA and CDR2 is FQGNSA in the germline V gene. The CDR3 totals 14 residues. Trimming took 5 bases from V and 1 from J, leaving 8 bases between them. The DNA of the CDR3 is TGTGCCAGCAGCACCGGAGAGAACACCGGGGAGCTGTTTTTT. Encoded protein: CASSTGENTGELFF.

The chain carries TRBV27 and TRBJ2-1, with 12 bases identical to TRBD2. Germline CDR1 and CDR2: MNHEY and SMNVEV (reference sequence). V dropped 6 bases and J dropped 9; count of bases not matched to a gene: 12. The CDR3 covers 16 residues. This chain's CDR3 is CASSLALAGGSGEQFF. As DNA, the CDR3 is TGTGCCAGCAGCTTAGCACTAGCGGGGGGCTCAGGTGAGCAGTTCTTC.

The CDR3, as DNA: TGCGCCAGCAGCCAAAGTTTAGCGGGGGGTCTGGAGCAGTACTTC. Its protein product is CASSQSLAGGLEQYF. The rearrangement joins TRBV4-1 to TRBJ2-7, with 10 bases that match TRBD2. The ends lost 2 bases at V and 7 bases at J; junction bases unmatched: 8. Germline CDR1 reads MGHRA; CDR2 reads YSYEKL. The CDR3 is 15 amino acids.

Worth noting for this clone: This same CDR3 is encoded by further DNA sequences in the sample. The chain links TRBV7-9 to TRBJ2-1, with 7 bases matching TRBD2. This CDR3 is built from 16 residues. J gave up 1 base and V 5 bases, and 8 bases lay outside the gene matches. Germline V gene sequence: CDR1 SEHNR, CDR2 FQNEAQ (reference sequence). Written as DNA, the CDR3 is TGTGCCAGCAGCGGATTTGGCGGGAGTTCCTACAATGAGCAGTTCTTC. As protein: CASSGFGGSSYNEQFF.

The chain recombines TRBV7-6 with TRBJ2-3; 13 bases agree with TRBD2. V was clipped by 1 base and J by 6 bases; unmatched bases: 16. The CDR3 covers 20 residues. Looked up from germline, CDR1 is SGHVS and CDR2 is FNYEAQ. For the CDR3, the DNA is TGTGCCAGCAGCTTAGATGTCCGAGGACTAGCGGGGGCTGCAGGGGATACGCAGTATTTT. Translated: CASSLDVRGLAGAAGDTQYF.

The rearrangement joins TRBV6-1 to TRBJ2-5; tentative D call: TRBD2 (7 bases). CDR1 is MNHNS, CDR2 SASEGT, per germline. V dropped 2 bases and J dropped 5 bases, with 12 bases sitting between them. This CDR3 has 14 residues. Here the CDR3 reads CASSELGGQETQYF. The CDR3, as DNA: TGTGCCAGCAGTGAACTCGGGGGGCAGGAGACCCAGTACTTC.

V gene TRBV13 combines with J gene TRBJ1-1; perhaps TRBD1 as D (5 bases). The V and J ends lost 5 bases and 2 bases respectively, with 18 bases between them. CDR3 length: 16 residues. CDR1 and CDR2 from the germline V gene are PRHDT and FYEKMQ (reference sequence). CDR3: CASSPRGRTRNTEAFF. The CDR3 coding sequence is TGTGCCAGCAGCCCGCGAGGCCGGACAAGAAACACTGAAGCTTTCTTT. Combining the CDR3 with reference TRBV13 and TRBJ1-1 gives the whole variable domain AAGVIQSPRHLIKEKRETATLKCYPIPRHDTVYWYQQGPGQDPQFLISFYEKMQSDKGSIPDRFSAQQFSDYHSELNMSSLELGDSALYFCASSPRGRTRNTEAFFGQGTRLTVV.

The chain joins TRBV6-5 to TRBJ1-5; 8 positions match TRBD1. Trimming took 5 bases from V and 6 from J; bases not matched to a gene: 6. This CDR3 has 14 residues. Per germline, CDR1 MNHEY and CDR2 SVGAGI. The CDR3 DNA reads TGTGCCAGCAGTCCGTATCAGGGGGCTCAGCCCCAGCATTTT. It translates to CASSPYQGAQPQHF.

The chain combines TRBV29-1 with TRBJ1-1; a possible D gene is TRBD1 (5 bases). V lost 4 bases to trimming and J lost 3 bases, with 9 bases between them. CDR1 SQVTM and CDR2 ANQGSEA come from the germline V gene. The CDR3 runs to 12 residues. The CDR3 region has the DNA TGCAGCGTTGTTGAAGGGGACACTGAAGCTTTCTTT. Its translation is CSVVEGDTEAFF.